These 28 T cell receptor beta chains were all obtained from the same sample, sequenced in a study of graft-versus-host responses after intestinal transplantation. Responders that carried the CFSE label, approximately 200,000 of them, were plated with approximately 200,000 irradiated, violet-dye-labeled stimulator cells. Sequencing was performed with immunoSEQ multiplex PCR; in TCRdb, only in-frame clones are kept and a portion is missing. This sample has about 12,000 clones, with 35% found just once. The specimen comprised alloreactive CD8+ T cells from a mixed lymphocyte reaction culture, sampled before intestinal transplant. The sample's subset: CFSE-low proliferating T cells sorted from roughly 6-day pre-transplant mixed lymphocyte reaction (GvH or HvG direction). The receptors were sampled from a human patient who received an intestinal transplant.

The J gene is TRBJ1-5, the V gene TRBV28, with D possibly matching TRBD1 (6 bases). The germline V gene has CDR1 MDHEN and CDR2 SYDVKM. V was shortened by 4 bases and J by 5 bases, with 21 bases between the two germline ends. CDR3 length: 17 residues. This CDR3 reads CASSSGDTGWGDQPQHF. The CDR3 bases are TGTGCCAGCAGTTCGGGGGACACAGGATGGGGCGATCAGCCCCAGCATTTT. Full variable domain (outside the CDR3, taken from reference TRBV28 and TRBJ1-5): DVKVTQSSRYLVKRTGEKVFLECVQDMDHENMFWYRQDPGLGLRLIYFSYDVKMKEKGDIPEGYSVSREKKERFSLILESASTNQTSMYLCASSSGDTGWGDQPQHFGDGTRLSIL.

The chain is built from TRBV13 and TRBJ2-1, with unresolved D. Germline V gene lookup returns CDR1 PRHDT and CDR2 FYEKMQ (reference sequence). This CDR3 is built from 13 residues. The ends were cut back, 5 bases at V and 7 bases at J, with 12 bases in the middle. As DNA, the CDR3 is TGTGCCAGCAGCCTAAAAGACCGAAATGAGCAGTTCTTC. Amino acid sequence: CASSLKDRNEQFF.

This clone has only a few counts. This chain joins TRBV5-4 and TRBJ2-1; 13 bases fit TRBD2. The CDR3 totals 16 residues. V lost 2 bases, J lost 6 bases, and 5 bases stayed unmatched. Per germline, CDR1 SGHNT and CDR2 YYREEE (reference sequence). DNA for the CDR3: TGTGCCAGCAGCTTTGGACTAGCGGGAGTGGGCAATGAGCAGTTCTTC. It is translated as CASSFGLAGVGNEQFF.

This clone was seen only a few times. This sequence joins TRBV4-1 and TRBJ2-1; 9 nucleotides agree with TRBD2. Losses at the gene ends were 0 bases for V and 7 bases for J; bases not matched to a gene: 10. There are 17 residues in the CDR3. The V gene's germline CDR1 is MGHRA and CDR2 YSYEKL. The CDR3 reads CASSQEDGTSGLNEQFF. The CDR3 region has the DNA TGCGCCAGCAGCCAAGAGGATGGCACTAGCGGGCTTAATGAGCAGTTCTTC.

This chain links TRBV5-6 with TRBJ2-7; D gene unclear. Trimming pared 3 bases from V and 2 bases from J, leaving 9 bases between. The CDR3 runs 13 residues. The germline V gene encodes CDR1 SGHDT and CDR2 YYEEEE. The CDR3 reads CASSSYLTYEQYF. The CDR3 DNA is TGTGCCAGCAGCTCCTACCTTACCTACGAGCAGTACTTC.

V and J are TRBV4-2 and TRBJ2-1; D gene ambiguous. V was pared by 1 base and J by 5 bases, with 9 bases between. Looked up from germline, CDR1 is LGHNA and CDR2 is YNFKEQ. CDR3 length equals 14 residues. CDR3 loop: CASSQVDQNNEQFF. CDR3 DNA: TGTGCCAGCAGCCAAGTCGACCAGAACAATGAGCAGTTCTTC.

This clone was seen a few times. This rearrangement joins TRBV2 to TRBJ2-5; D is possibly TRBD2 (6 bases). CDR1 is SNHLY and CDR2 is FYNNEI in the germline V gene. Between the trimmed V and J ends, which lost 3 bases and 2 bases, there was a span of 13 bases. This CDR3 spans 15 amino acids. CDR3 sequence reads: CASSDIASVQETQYF. In DNA, the CDR3 is TGTGCCAGCAGTGATATTGCTAGCGTTCAAGAGACCCAGTACTTC.

This clone was picked up one time. The J gene is TRBJ2-3, the V gene TRBV9, with TRBD2 as a possible D gene (5 bases). CDR3 length: 16 amino acids. V lost 4 bases and J lost 4, with 19 bases in between. The V gene's germline CDR1 is SGDLS and CDR2 YYNGEE. CDR3 protein: CASSPRLADLPDTQYF. CDR3 nucleotides: TGTGCCAGCAGCCCTCGGCTAGCTGATCTCCCAGATACGCAGTATTTT.

This chain uses TRBV4-2 with TRBJ2-7, with 7 positions matching TRBD1. V was clipped by 4 bases and J by 0 bases; unmatched bases: 6. Germline V gene sequence: CDR1 LGHNA, CDR2 YNFKEQ. The CDR3 is 15 amino acids. CDR3 sequence reads: CASSPTGENSYEQYF. CDR3 nucleotide sequence: TGTGCCAGCAGCCCTACAGGGGAGAACTCCTACGAGCAGTACTTC.

This clone was seen only a few times. This rearrangement joins TRBV7-6 to TRBJ1-1; 10 nucleotides line up with TRBD1. The germline gives CDR1 SGHVS, CDR2 FNYEAQ. V was pared by 6 bases and J by 3 bases, with 4 bases of the junction left unmatched. This CDR3 has 14 residues. This CDR3 is CASRQDRGDTEAFF. CDR3 DNA: TGTGCCAGCAGACAGGACAGGGGGGACACTGAAGCTTTCTTT. Variable domain in full (rest from reference TRBV7-6 and TRBJ1-1): GAGVSQSPRYKVTKRGQDVALRCDPISGHVSLYWYRQALGQGPEFLTYFNYEAQQDKSGLPNDRFSAERPEGSISTLTIQRTEQRDSAMYRCASRQDRGDTEAFFGQGTRLTVV.

The rearrangement uses TRBV11-2 and TRBJ1-1, with a tentative D call TRBD1 (5 bases). With 5 bases removed from V and 5 bases from J, the gap between germline ends came to 15 bases. Germline V gene lookup returns CDR1 SGHAT and CDR2 FQNNGV. The CDR3 totals 14 residues. The DNA of the CDR3 is TGTGCCAGCAGCAATTTTGGGGAGGGGACTGAAGCTTTCTTT. Translated, it gives CASSNFGEGTEAFF. The variable domain in full, completed from reference TRBV11-2 and TRBJ1-1, reads EAGVAQSPRYKIIEKRQSVAFWCNPISGHATLYWYQQILGQGPKLLIQFQNNGVVDDSQLPKDRFSAERLKGVDSTLKIQPAKLEDSAVYLCASSNFGEGTEAFFGQGTRLTVV.

The chain employs TRBV6-5 and TRBJ1-2; D gene unclear. The CDR3 contains 14 residues. Germline CDR1 is MNHEY and CDR2 is SVGAGI. Trimming removed 6 bases from V and 5 bases from J, with 16 bases in between. The CDR3 reads CASREDGYLYGYTF. In nucleotides, the CDR3 is TGTGCCAGCAGAGAGGACGGCTATCTATATGGCTACACCTTC.

This clone has only a few counts. CDR3 loop: CASSQEPGWGGNTIYF. CDR3 nucleotides: TGCGCCAGCAGCCAAGAACCCGGGTGGGGAGGAAACACCATATATTTT. The chain links TRBV4-1 to TRBJ1-3; the D is unclear. Germline V gene sequence: CDR1 MGHRA, CDR2 YSYEKL. There are 16 residues in the CDR3. Trimming cost V 0 bases and J 4 bases, with 13 bases left between them.

This clone has only a few counts. The chain carries TRBV6-5 and TRBJ2-1; 11 positions agree with TRBD2. CDR3 length equals 14 residues. The V gene's germline CDR1 is MNHEY and CDR2 SVGAGI. J lost 8 bases, V lost 2 bases, and 2 bases had no gene match. The CDR3 loop is CASSYVAGGHEQFF. The CDR3 DNA follows: TGTGCCAGCAGTTACGTAGCGGGAGGGCATGAGCAGTTCTTC.

This clone has only a few counts. Other DNA sequences in the same sample also yield this CDR3. The chain recombines TRBV27 with TRBJ1-1; TRBD1 matches 9 bases. Per germline, CDR1 MNHEY and CDR2 SMNVEV (reference sequence). This CDR3 has 21 amino acids. The V gene end was trimmed by 4 bases and the J gene end by 5 bases; junction bases not matched to a gene: 26. CDR3 region: CASSSGTLDRGREGGETEAFF. The CDR3 DNA sequence: TGTGCCAGCAGTTCGGGAACCTTGGACAGGGGCCGGGAGGGAGGGGAGACTGAAGCTTTCTTT.

The V and J genes are TRBV29-1 and TRBJ2-1; 10 bases fit TRBD2. Germline loops: CDR1 SQVTM, CDR2 ANQGSEA. Trimming took 0 bases from V and 5 from J; bases not matched to a gene: 4. The CDR3 has 15 residues. The CDR3, as DNA: TGCAGCGTTGAAGATGGACTAGCGGAACACAATGAGCAGTTCTTC. This codes for CSVEDGLAEHNEQFF.

This clone is judged medium-sized. This chain uses TRBV7-6 with TRBJ1-1; 7 bases match TRBD1. The CDR3 loop spans 14 amino acids. V gave up 5 bases and J gave up 3 bases; unmatched junction bases: 6. Germline V lookup: CDR1 SGHVS, CDR2 FNYEAQ. CDR3 DNA sequence: TGTGCCAGCAGCGCCAGACAGGGATACACTGAAGCTTTCTTT. It translates to CASSARQGYTEAFF.

This clone is large in the sample. The chain employs TRBV27 and TRBJ2-7; possible D gene TRBD2, 6 bases. The V end lost 5 bases, the J end lost 3 bases, and 11 bases lay between the germline ends. The CDR3 contains 13 residues. Germline loops: CDR1 MNHEY, CDR2 SMNVEV (reference sequence). CDR3 nucleotide sequence: TGTGCCAGCAGTCCGGGACTCAGCTACGAGCAGTACTTC. Translated: CASSPGLSYEQYF.

By share, this clone counts as medium-sized. The gene calls are TRBV7-9 and TRBJ1-1, with 7 bases that match TRBD1. Germline V gene sequence: CDR1 SEHNR, CDR2 FQNEAQ (reference sequence). V was pared by 5 bases and J by 7 bases, with 4 bases of the junction left unmatched. The CDR3 has 12 residues. In nucleotides, the CDR3 is TGTGCCAGCAGCCCGGGGACAGTTGAAGCTTTCTTT. This codes for CASSPGTVEAFF. Full variable domain (outside the CDR3, taken from reference TRBV7-9 and TRBJ1-1): DTGVSQNPRHKITKRGQNVTFRCDPISEHNRLYWYRQTLGQGPEFLTYFQNEAQLEKSRLLSDRFSAERPKGSFSTLEIQRTEQGDSAMYLCASSPGTVEAFFGQGTRLTVV.

V gene TRBV23-1 combines with J gene TRBJ2-7; D is unclear. TRBV23-1 carries the ORF label, with uncertain function. The CDR3 length is 13 residues. V gave up 11 bases and J gave up 3 bases, with 17 bases separating them. The CDR3 reads CASSRQTDYEQYF. In DNA, the CDR3 is TGCGCCTCCTCCCGGCAGACGGACTACGAGCAGTACTTC.

The chain recombines TRBV11-3 with TRBJ2-3; 8 bases map to TRBD2. CDR3 size: 16 residues. J was trimmed by 1 base and V by 3 bases; bases with no gene match: 6. The germline V gene has CDR1 SGHNT and CDR2 YENEEA. The CDR3 nucleotides read TGTGCCAGCAGCTTTACAGCGGGAGTGGGCACAGATACGCAGTATTTT. Protein: CASSFTAGVGTDTQYF.

This chain joins TRBV7-6 and TRBJ2-3; D is tentatively TRBD1 or TRBD2 (5 bases each). Germline V gene data show CDR1 as SGHVS and CDR2 as FNYEAQ. The CDR3 extends over 14 amino acids. V shed 4 bases and J shed 4 bases, with 12 bases lying between them. In DNA form, the CDR3 reads TGTGCCAGCAGCTCCCGAGGGGCGGCAGATACGCAGTATTTT. Translated, it gives CASSSRGAADTQYF.

The sample holds a few counts of this clone. The genes are TRBV7-8 and TRBJ2-5, with D uncertain. Looked up from germline, CDR1 is SGHVS and CDR2 is FQNEAQ. This CDR3 spans 13 amino acids. V was trimmed by 0 bases and J by 3 bases, leaving 5 bases between them. The CDR3: CASSLAWEETQYF. Written as DNA, the CDR3 is TGTGCCAGCAGCTTAGCTTGGGAAGAGACCCAGTACTTC.

The chain employs TRBV4-1 and TRBJ2-1; 9 bases agree with TRBD2. The CDR3 has 19 amino acids. The J segment lost 5 bases and the V segment lost 0 bases, leaving 14 bases of the junction unmatched. Germline V gene data show CDR1 as MGHRA and CDR2 as YSYEKL. The CDR3 spells CASSQEVGIAGVRNNEQFF. The CDR3 coding sequence is TGCGCCAGCAGCCAAGAAGTGGGAATAGCGGGAGTCCGGAACAATGAGCAGTTCTTC.

This clone has more than one count but fewer than ten. The J gene is TRBJ1-1, the V gene TRBV19; no clear D. The germline V and J ends were trimmed by 3 bases and 6 bases, with 11 bases remaining between them. The CDR3 is 13 residues long. The germline V gene encodes CDR1 LNHDA and CDR2 SQIVND (reference sequence). The DNA for the CDR3 is TGTGCCAGTAGTATCCTCGTGACCTCTGAAGCTTTCTTT. Amino acids: CASSILVTSEAFF.

This clone is classed as medium-sized. This chain links TRBV19 with TRBJ1-4; D remains unclear. V lost 1 base, J lost 10 bases, and 13 bases lay in between. The CDR3 consists of 14 residues. Germline-derived CDR1 and CDR2 are LNHDA and SQIVND (reference sequence). Here the CDR3 reads CASSIVAGGGKLFF. The DNA of the CDR3 is TGTGCCAGTAGTATAGTCGCGGGAGGCGGAAAACTGTTTTTT.

V gene TRBV7-9 combines with J gene TRBJ2-5, with D uncertain. V shed 2 bases and J shed 3 bases, with 7 bases lying between them. This CDR3 has 13 residues. Per germline, CDR1 SEHNR and CDR2 FQNEAQ (reference sequence). The CDR3 loop is CASSLWPKETQYF. The CDR3 nucleotides are TGTGCCAGCAGCTTATGGCCGAAAGAGACCCAGTACTTC.

The chain combines TRBV11-1 with TRBJ1-5; D may be TRBD1 (5 bases). This CDR3 is built from 15 residues. Trimming took 1 base from V and 5 from J, leaving 12 bases between them. CDR1 and CDR2 (germline): SGHAT, FQDESV (reference sequence). The DNA of the CDR3 is TGTGCCAGCAGCTTAGATTGGGGGGGAGATCAGCCCCAGCATTTT. The encoded protein is CASSLDWGGDQPQHF.